The 32 T cell receptor beta chains listed next were all sequenced from one sample in a study of T cells in Graves' hyperthyroidism and ophthalmopathy. RNA transcripts provided the source from which TCR beta CDR3 regions were amplified. Primed by the HTBI set, a first-round RT-PCR was run on the TCR CDR3. TCRdb analysed the multiplex PCR reads with MiXCR anew, one entry per CDR3 protein. The sample yields approximately 30,000 distinct CDR3 sequences, 45% to 55% seen once. Specimen: blood. The source of these receptors is a woman in her 40s with Graves' ophthalmopathy.

CDR3 coding DNA: TGTGCCATCAGTGCTAGAGGGACAGGGGGCCAGCCCCAGCATTTT. It is translated as CAISARGTGGQPQHF. The V call is TRBV10-3, the J call TRBJ1-5; TRBD1 matches at 12 bases. The germline CDR1 and CDR2 sequences are ENHRY and SYGVKD. V gave up 4 bases and J gave up 7 bases; unmatched junction bases: 5. The length of the CDR3 is 15 residues.

The chain couples TRBV6-1 to TRBJ2-3, with D possibly matching TRBD2 (7 bases). Trimming left V 8 bases short and J 11 bases short, with 26 bases between. The CDR3 loop spans 15 amino acids. CDR1 and CDR2 (germline): MNHNS, SASEGT. The CDR3 is CASLRGGAGNNEQYF. The CDR3 nucleotides are TGTGCCAGCTTAAGGGGGGGGGCCGGAAACAATGAGCAGTATTTT.

About this clonotype itself: Since a much larger clone is just one base distant, this may be a read error. The rearrangement links TRBV3-1 to TRBJ2-7; D not certain. The CDR3 is 13 amino acids. The V and J ends lost 6 bases and 0 bases respectively, with 9 bases between them. In germline, CDR1 is LGHDT, CDR2 YNNKEL (reference sequence). In DNA form, the CDR3 reads TGTGCCAGCAGGGGCCCATACTCCTACGAGCAGTACTTC. It yields the protein CASRGPYSYEQYF.

The chain's CDR3 is CASSPPFGTGINTEAFF. CDR3 bases: TGTGCCAGCTCACCACCGTTCGGGACAGGGATCAACACTGAAGCTTTCTTT. The gene calls are TRBV18 and TRBJ1-1; 9 positions match TRBD1. The CDR3 consists of 17 residues. Germline CDR1 reads KGHSH; CDR2 reads LQKENI. Trimming removed 0 bases from V and 2 bases from J; junction bases left unmatched: 7.

At least ten counts were recorded for this clonotype. The V gene is TRBV6-6, the J gene TRBJ1-6; 11 nucleotides line up with TRBD1. CDR3 size: 14 residues. Germline CDR1 reads MNHNY; CDR2 reads SVGAGI (reference sequence). V dropped 8 bases and J dropped 9; count of bases not matched to a gene: 6. The CDR3 nucleotides are TGTGCCAGCGGTCCCGGACAGGGGGCTTCACCCCTCCACTTT. It encodes CASGPGQGASPLHF.

Of note for this clonotype: At one of its ends the junction is not consistent with the germline gene, which may arise from a read error. The chain carries TRBV7-9 and TRBJ1-1; 7 bases align to TRBD1. The CDR3 spans 14 residues. The germline V gene has CDR1 SEHNR and CDR2 FQNEAQ (reference sequence). CDR3 sequence (DNA): TGTGCCAGCAGCAAAACGACAGGGAACACTGAAGCCTGCTTT. Protein product: CASSKTTGNTEACF.

The genes are TRBV29-1 and TRBJ1-2, with unresolved D. CDR3 length equals 15 residues. Germline V CDR1 and CDR2: SQVTM, ANQGSEA. With 7 bases removed from V and 0 bases from J, the gap between germline ends came to 18 bases. CDR3 sequence reads: CSANALHQANYGYTF. The CDR3 coding sequence is TGCAGCGCGAACGCCCTTCACCAAGCTAACTATGGCTACACCTTC.

As for this clonotype: One end of the junction varies from germline; a read error may be responsible. The chain employs TRBV5-1 and TRBJ2-3; D not resolved. There are 14 residues in the CDR3. CDR1 is SGHRS and CDR2 is YFSETQ in the germline V gene. CDR3 residues: CASSSSLEGDTQYF. DNA of the CDR3: TGCGCCAGTAGCTCTAGTCTAGAAGGAGATACGCAGTATTTT.

The chain uses TRBV5-6 and TRBJ1-5; 11 nucleotides match TRBD1. There are 14 residues in the CDR3. Germline assignment: CDR1 SGHDT and CDR2 YYEEEE. The CDR3 spells CVGSYGTGGEPQHF. The CDR3 nucleotides read TGTGTCGGCAGCTACGGGACAGGGGGTGAGCCCCAGCATTTT.

This chain uses TRBV9 with TRBJ2-3; weak D call: TRBD1 (5 bases). V lost 7 bases to trimming and J lost 0 bases, with 9 bases between them. CDR1 is SGDLS, CDR2 YYNGEE, per germline. This CDR3 spans 13 amino acids. The CDR3 sequence is CASGRDSTDTQYF. DNA for the CDR3: TGTGCCAGCGGCAGGGATAGCACAGATACGCAGTATTTT.

Concerning this clonotype itself: This may be a read error: a much more frequent sequence differs by one nucleotide. The rearrangement joins TRBV6-5 to TRBJ1-1, with D tentatively TRBD1 (5 bases). From germline, CDR1 is MNHEY and CDR2 SVGAGI. This CDR3 spans 13 amino acids. The CDR3 DNA is TGTGCCAGCAGGGGACTCGGGAACACTGAAGCTTGCTTT. This sequence encodes CASRGLGNTEACF.

The chain employs TRBV11-2 and TRBJ1-1, with a possible D match to TRBD1 (5 bases). CDR1 and CDR2 from the germline V gene are SGHAT and FQNNGV. V was cut by 5 bases and J by 8 bases, with 21 bases left in between. This CDR3 is built from 15 residues. CDR3 in amino acids: CASSPPRRGTTEAFF. As DNA, the CDR3 is TGTGCCAGCAGCCCACCTAGGAGGGGAACGACGGAAGCTTTCTTT.

This clonotype was seen just once. The chain carries TRBV10-3 and TRBJ2-7; TRBD2 agrees at 14 bases. The CDR3 contains 16 residues. V dropped 10 bases and J dropped 0; count of bases not matched to a gene: 8. Per germline, CDR1 ENHRY and CDR2 SYGVKD. CDR3 amino acids: CATIGLAGGNSYEQYF. CDR3 nucleotide sequence: TGTGCCACCATAGGACTAGCGGGGGGCAACTCCTACGAGCAGTACTTC.

This rearrangement joins TRBV29-1 to TRBJ1-3; D is perhaps TRBD1 (6 bases). From germline, CDR1 is SQVTM and CDR2 ANQGSEA. The CDR3 runs to 13 residues. V lost 8 bases to trimming and J lost 2 bases, with 13 bases between them. CDR3 residues: CSLEGVAGNTIYF. The CDR3 DNA follows: TGCAGCTTAGAGGGGGTTGCTGGAAACACCATATATTTT.

The chain carries TRBV6-1 and TRBJ2-1; the match to TRBD2 covers 8 bases. The CDR3 has 15 residues. Germline V gene lookup returns CDR1 MNHNS and CDR2 SASEGT. V lost 1 base to trimming and J lost 3 bases; unmatched junction nucleotides: 2. This CDR3 is CASSEVAGGYNEQFF. The CDR3 DNA reads as TGTGCCAGCAGTGAAGTGGCGGGAGGCTACAATGAGCAGTTCTTC.

By share, this clonotype counts as medium-sized. CDR3 loop: CASSLERSSYNEQFF. The DNA of the CDR3 is TGTGCCAGCAGCTTAGAACGGAGCTCCTACAATGAGCAGTTCTTC. The chain is built from TRBV7-6 and TRBJ2-1, with D unclear. CDR3 size: 15 residues. Per the germline V gene, CDR1 is SGHVS and CDR2 is FNYEAQ. Trimming removed 1 base at V and 0 bases at J, with 7 bases between.

This clonotype was observed at least ten times. The V call is TRBV5-6, the J call TRBJ2-2, with D possibly being TRBD1 (5 bases). The CDR3 runs to 16 residues. Trimming removed 1 base at V and 5 bases at J, with 15 bases between. Germline V gene sequence: CDR1 SGHDT, CDR2 YYEEEE. Here the CDR3 reads CASSLLGQGITGELFF. The CDR3 region has the DNA TGTGCCAGCAGCTTGTTAGGCCAGGGAATAACCGGGGAGCTGTTTTTT.

V gene TRBV7-2 combines with J gene TRBJ1-2; D gene uncertain. The ends were cut back, 5 bases at V and 8 bases at J, with 18 bases in the middle. The CDR3 runs to 14 residues. The V gene's germline CDR1 is SGHTA and CDR2 FQGNSA. This CDR3 is CASSPTGRVSGYTF. CDR3 DNA sequence: TGTGCCAGCAGCCCGACCGGGCGTGTGTCGGGCTACACCTTC.

The chain links TRBV19 to TRBJ2-7, with TRBD2 identical over 13 bases. With 7 bases clipped from V and 6 bases from J, the junction kept 9 bases outside the gene matches. The CDR3 extends over 15 amino acids. Germline V CDR1 and CDR2: LNHDA, SQIVND (reference sequence). The CDR3 loop reads CASKSGLAGIREQYF. DNA for the CDR3: TGTGCCAGTAAATCGGGACTAGCGGGGATTCGCGAGCAGTACTTC.

As for this clonotype: The junction does not match germline at one end; this may be a read error. V and J are TRBV20-1 and TRBJ2-7; D assignment may be TRBD1 or TRBD2 (6 bases each). The germline gives CDR1 DFQATT, CDR2 SNEGSKA (reference sequence). This CDR3 spans 15 amino acids. The CDR3 DNA reads TGCAGTGCCACCCCCGCGGGACATCGACCCCGCGAGCGGTACTTC. Protein: CSATPAGHRPRERYF.

This clonotype was picked up a small number of times. The genes are TRBV18 and TRBJ1-5, with D perhaps TRBD1 (5 bases). The V and J ends lost 3 bases and 6 bases respectively, with 9 bases between them. CDR1 and CDR2 (germline): KGHSH, LQKENI. The CDR3 totals 13 residues. Written as DNA, the CDR3 is TGTGCCAGCTCACCGGGGGGGATTCAGCCCCAGCATTTT. Residues: CASSPGGIQPQHF.

This clonotype has just one count. The chain recombines TRBV20-1 with TRBJ2-7, with 11 nucleotides matching TRBD2. After removal of 2 bases from V and 2 bases from J, the junction contained 8 bases not matched to a gene. Germline V gene sequence: CDR1 DFQATT, CDR2 SNEGSKA (reference sequence). This CDR3 spans 16 amino acids. CDR3 coding DNA: TGCAGTGCTAGACATCCCGGGACTAGCGGCGCCTACGAGCAGTACTTC. This sequence encodes CSARHPGTSGAYEQYF.

The chain combines TRBV20-1 with TRBJ2-1, with 7 bases identical to TRBD2. The ends lost 3 bases at V and 7 bases at J; junction bases unmatched: 6. The CDR3 loop spans 13 amino acids. Germline V lookup: CDR1 DFQATT, CDR2 SNEGSKA (reference sequence). CDR3 nucleotide sequence: TGCAGTGCTAGTTCCCTAGCGGAGAATGAGCAGTTCTTC. Protein product: CSASSLAENEQFF.

The CDR3 sequence: CATSGVGGDEQFF. DNA for the CDR3: TGTGCCACCAGTGGTGTTGGGGGCGACGAGCAGTTCTTC. V and J are TRBV24-1 and TRBJ2-1; TRBD1 might be the D (6 bases). Trimming left V 5 bases short and J 10 bases short, with 14 bases between. The CDR3 sequence is 13 residues long. CDR1 is KGHDR and CDR2 is SFDVKD in the germline V gene.

The genes are TRBV5-6 and TRBJ2-1; D not resolved. Germline V CDR1 and CDR2: SGHDT, YYEEEE. The CDR3 covers 12 residues. The V gene lost 4 bases and the J gene lost 10 bases, with 12 bases spanning the gap. The CDR3 region is CASSHEVYEQFF. CDR3 DNA: TGTGCCAGCAGCCATGAAGTTTACGAGCAGTTCTTC. Full variable domain (outside the CDR3, taken from reference TRBV5-6 and TRBJ2-1): DAGVTQSPTHLIKTRGQQVTLRCSPKSGHDTVSWYQQALGQGPQFIFQYYEEEERQRGNFPDRFSGHQFPNYSSELNVNALLLGDSALYLCASSHEVYEQFFGPGTRLTVL.

V gene TRBV20-1 combines with J gene TRBJ2-7, with D perhaps matching TRBD1 (6 bases). The CDR3 length is 12 residues. The germline V and J ends were trimmed by 4 bases and 5 bases, with 12 bases remaining between them. Germline V CDR1 and CDR2: DFQATT, SNEGSKA (reference sequence). CDR3 loop: CSATKQGDEQYF. CDR3 nucleotide sequence: TGCAGTGCTACAAAACAGGGCGACGAGCAGTACTTC.

Relative to its sample, this clonotype is medium-sized. The chain is built from TRBV10-3 and TRBJ2-2; 7 bases align to TRBD1. Trimming removed 3 bases from V and 4 bases from J; junction bases left unmatched: 5. The CDR3 consists of 15 residues. CDR1 is ENHRY and CDR2 is SYGVKD in the germline V gene. The CDR3 sequence is CAISENRGLTGELFF. The CDR3 DNA reads TGTGCCATCAGTGAAAACAGGGGCCTCACCGGGGAGCTGTTTTTT.

V gene TRBV4-1 combines with J gene TRBJ1-4; no firm D call. Germline lookup yields CDR1 MGHRA and CDR2 YSYEKL. CDR3 length: 17 residues. Trimming removed 1 base at V and 3 bases at J, with 15 bases between. CDR3 residues: CASSQGVGRKANEKLFF. The CDR3 region has the DNA TGCGCCAGCAGCCAAGGTGTAGGGAGGAAGGCTAATGAAAAACTGTTTTTT.

Remarks on this clonotype: The conserved phenylalanine or tryptophan is not found at the CDR3 terminus, so this likely reflects a read error. This chain links TRBV7-3 with TRBJ2-3; 7 bases line up with TRBD2. Germline V lookup: CDR1 SGHTA, CDR2 FQGTGA. The CDR3 extends over 15 amino acids. V lost 6 bases to trimming and J lost 4 bases; unmatched junction nucleotides: 10. The CDR3 reads CASRQSGAGSDTQYS. CDR3 sequence (DNA): TGTGCCAGCAGACAAAGTGGAGCGGGGTCAGATACGCAGTATTCT.

At least ten counts were recorded for this clonotype. The chain couples TRBV6-5 to TRBJ1-2; TRBD1 matches 7 bases. This CDR3 region has 13 residues. V lost 6 bases and J lost 8; bases outside the gene matches: 9. Germline CDR1 reads MNHEY; CDR2 reads SVGAGI. CDR3 nucleotides: TGTGCCAGCAGAAGAAACAGGGGCAAGGGCTACACCTTC. It specifies CASRRNRGKGYTF.

In this sample, this clonotype turned up many times. The chain employs TRBV25-1 and TRBJ2-5; D remains ambiguous. Trimming took off 7 bases at V and 1 base at J, with 10 bases between the two ends. CDR3 length equals 13 residues. Germline V gives CDR1 MGHDK, CDR2 SYGVNS. DNA for the CDR3: TGTGCCAGCATGGCGGCCCCCCAAGAGACCCAGTACTTC. Its translation: CASMAAPQETQYF.

The table lists this clonotype with many counts. The chain employs TRBV7-3 and TRBJ2-2; D possibly corresponds to TRBD1 (5 bases). CDR3 length: 17 residues. V lost 5 bases and J lost 3, with 19 bases in between. CDR1 and CDR2 (germline): SGHTA, FQGTGA. Here the CDR3 DNA reads TGTGCCAGCAGCCTTACCCCACAGGCCGGGTACACCGGGGAGCTGTTTTTT. This translates into CASSLTPQAGYTGELFF.